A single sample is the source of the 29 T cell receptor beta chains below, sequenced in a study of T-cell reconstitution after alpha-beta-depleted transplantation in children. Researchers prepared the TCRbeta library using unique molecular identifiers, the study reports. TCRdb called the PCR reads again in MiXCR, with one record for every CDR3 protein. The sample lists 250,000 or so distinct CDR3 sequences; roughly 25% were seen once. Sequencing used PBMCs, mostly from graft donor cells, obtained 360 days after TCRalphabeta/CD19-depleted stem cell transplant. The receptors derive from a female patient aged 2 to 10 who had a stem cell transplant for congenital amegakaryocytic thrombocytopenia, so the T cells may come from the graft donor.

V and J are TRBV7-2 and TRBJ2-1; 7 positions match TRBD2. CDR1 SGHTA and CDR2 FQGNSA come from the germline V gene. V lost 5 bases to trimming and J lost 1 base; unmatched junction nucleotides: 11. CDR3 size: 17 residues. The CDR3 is CASSPYGGGRSYNEQFF. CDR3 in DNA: TGTGCCAGCAGCCCCTACGGGGGAGGGAGGTCCTACAATGAGCAGTTCTTC.

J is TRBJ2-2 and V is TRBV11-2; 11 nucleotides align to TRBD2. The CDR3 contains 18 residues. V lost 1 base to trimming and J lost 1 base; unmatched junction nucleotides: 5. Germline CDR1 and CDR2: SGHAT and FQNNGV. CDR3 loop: CASSLGTGTSGNTGELFF. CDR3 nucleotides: TGTGCCAGCAGCTTAGGTACCGGGACTAGCGGGAACACCGGGGAGCTGTTTTTT.

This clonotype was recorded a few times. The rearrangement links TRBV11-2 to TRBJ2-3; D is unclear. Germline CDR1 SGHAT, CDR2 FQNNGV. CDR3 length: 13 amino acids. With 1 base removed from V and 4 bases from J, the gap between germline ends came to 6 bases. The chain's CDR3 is CASSLALADTQYF. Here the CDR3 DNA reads TGTGCCAGCAGCTTAGCCCTCGCAGATACGCAGTATTTT.

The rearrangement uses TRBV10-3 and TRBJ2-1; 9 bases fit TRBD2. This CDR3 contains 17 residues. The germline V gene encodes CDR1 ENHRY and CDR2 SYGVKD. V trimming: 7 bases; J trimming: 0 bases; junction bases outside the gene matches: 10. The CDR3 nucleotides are TGTGCCATCATGCAGACTAGCGGCACAAGCTCCTACAATGAGCAGTTCTTC. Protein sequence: CAIMQTSGTSSYNEQFF.

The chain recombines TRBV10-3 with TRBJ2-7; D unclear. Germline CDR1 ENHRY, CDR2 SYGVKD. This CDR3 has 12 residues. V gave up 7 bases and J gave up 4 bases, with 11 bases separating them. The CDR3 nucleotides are TGTGCCATCAAAGGATCTGATTACGAGCAGTACTTC. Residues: CAIKGSDYEQYF.

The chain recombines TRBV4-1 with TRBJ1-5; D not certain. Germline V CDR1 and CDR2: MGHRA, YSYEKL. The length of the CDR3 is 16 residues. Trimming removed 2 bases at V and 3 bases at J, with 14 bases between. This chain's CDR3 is CASSQNGYINNQPQHF. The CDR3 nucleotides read TGCGCCAGCAGCCAAAACGGGTACATCAACAATCAGCCCCAGCATTTT.

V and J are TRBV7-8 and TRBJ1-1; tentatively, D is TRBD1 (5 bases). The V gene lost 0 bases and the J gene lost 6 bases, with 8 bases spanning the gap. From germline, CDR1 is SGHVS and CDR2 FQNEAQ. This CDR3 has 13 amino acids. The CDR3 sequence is CASSLAWDAEAFF. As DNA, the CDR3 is TGTGCCAGCAGCTTAGCCTGGGACGCTGAAGCTTTCTTT.

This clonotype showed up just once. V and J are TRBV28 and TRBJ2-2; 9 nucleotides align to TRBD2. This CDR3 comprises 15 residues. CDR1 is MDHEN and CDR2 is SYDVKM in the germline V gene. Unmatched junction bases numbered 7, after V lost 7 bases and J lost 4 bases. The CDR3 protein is CASIAPGLATGELFF. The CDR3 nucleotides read TGTGCCAGCATCGCGCCGGGACTAGCCACCGGGGAGCTGTTTTTT.

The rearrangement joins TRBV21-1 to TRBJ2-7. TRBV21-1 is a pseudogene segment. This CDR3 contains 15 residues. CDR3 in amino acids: CASSKEIDTTYEQYF. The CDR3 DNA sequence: TGTGCCAGCAGCAAAGAGATAGATACAACCTACGAGCAGTACTTC.

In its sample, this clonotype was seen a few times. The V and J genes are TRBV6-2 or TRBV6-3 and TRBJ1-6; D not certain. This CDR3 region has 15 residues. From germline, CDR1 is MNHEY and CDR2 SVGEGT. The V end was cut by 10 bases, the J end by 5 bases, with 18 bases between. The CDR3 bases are TGTGCCACGTCACGGATCCCGCGGAATAATTCACCCCTCCACTTT. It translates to CATSRIPRNNSPLHF.

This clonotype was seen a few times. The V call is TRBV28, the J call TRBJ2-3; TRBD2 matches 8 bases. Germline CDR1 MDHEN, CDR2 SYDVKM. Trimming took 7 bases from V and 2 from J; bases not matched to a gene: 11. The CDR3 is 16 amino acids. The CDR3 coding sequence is TGTGCCAGCACCTCTCCCCGGACTAGCTTCACAGATACGCAGTATTTT. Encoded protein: CASTSPRTSFTDTQYF.

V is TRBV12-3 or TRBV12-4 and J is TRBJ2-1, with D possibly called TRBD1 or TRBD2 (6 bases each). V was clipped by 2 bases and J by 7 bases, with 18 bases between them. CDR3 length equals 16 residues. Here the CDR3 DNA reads TGTGCCAGCAGTTTATATGTGGGGGGCGAAACAAATGAGCAGTTCTTC. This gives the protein CASSLYVGGETNEQFF.

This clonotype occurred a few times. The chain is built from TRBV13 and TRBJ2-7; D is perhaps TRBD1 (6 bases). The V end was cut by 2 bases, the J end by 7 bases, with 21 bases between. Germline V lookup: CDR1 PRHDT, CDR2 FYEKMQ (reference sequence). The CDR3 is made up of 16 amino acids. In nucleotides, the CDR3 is TGTGCCAGCAGCTTACTTACCAGGGGCCGCGCGAAAGAGCAGTACTTC. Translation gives CASSLLTRGRAKEQYF.

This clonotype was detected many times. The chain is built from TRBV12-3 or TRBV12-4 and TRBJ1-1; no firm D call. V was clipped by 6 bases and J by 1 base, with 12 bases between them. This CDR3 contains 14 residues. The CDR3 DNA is TGTGCCAGCAGCCCTTGGCGTGGGAACACTGAAGCTTTCTTT. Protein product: CASSPWRGNTEAFF.

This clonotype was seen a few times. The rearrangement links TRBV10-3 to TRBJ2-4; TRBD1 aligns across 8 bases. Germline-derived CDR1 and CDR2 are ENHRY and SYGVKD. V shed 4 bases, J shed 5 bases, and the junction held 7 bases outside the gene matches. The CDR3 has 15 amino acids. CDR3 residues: CAISGGQGFQNIQYF. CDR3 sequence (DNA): TGTGCCATCAGTGGCGGACAGGGTTTCCAAAACATTCAGTACTTC.

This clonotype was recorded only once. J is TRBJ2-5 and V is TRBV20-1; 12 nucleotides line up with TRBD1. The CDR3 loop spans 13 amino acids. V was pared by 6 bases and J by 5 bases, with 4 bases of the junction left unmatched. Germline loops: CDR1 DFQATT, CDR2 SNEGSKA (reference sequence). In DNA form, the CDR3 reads TGCAGTGCAGGGACAGGGGGCATGGAGACCCAGTACTTC. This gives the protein CSAGTGGMETQYF.

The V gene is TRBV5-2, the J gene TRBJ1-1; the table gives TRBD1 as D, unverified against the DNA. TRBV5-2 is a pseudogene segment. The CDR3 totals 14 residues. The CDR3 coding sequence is TGTGCCAGGGGCCTGGGGCAGTTGTTCACTGAAGCTTTCTTT. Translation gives CARGLGQLFTEAFF.

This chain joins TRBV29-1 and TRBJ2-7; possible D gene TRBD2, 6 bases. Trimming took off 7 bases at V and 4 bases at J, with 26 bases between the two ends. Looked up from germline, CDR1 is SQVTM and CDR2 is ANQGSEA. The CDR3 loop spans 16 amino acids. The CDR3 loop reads CSALMGTGGGVYEQYF. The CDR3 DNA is TGCAGCGCCCTAATGGGGACCGGAGGAGGGGTGTACGAGCAGTACTTC.

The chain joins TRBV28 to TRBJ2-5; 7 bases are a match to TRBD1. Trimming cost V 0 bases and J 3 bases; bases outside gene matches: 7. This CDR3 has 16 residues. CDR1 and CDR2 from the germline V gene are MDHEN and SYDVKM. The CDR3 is CASSLWVRDREETQYF. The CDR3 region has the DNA TGTGCCAGCAGTTTATGGGTGAGGGACAGAGAAGAGACCCAGTACTTC.

The CDR3 DNA follows: TGCGCCAGCAGCCCCGGGGCGGCTGTAAGCTCCTACAATGAGCAGTTCTTC. It is translated as CASSPGAAVSSYNEQFF. The chain recombines TRBV5-1 with TRBJ2-1; D is perhaps TRBD1 or TRBD2 (5 bases each). Germline V lookup: CDR1 SGHRS, CDR2 YFSETQ. The germline V and J ends were trimmed by 4 bases and 0 bases, with 17 bases remaining between them. The CDR3 runs 17 residues. The variable domain in full, with the rest retrieved from reference TRBV5-1 and TRBJ2-1, is KAGVTQTPRYLIKTRGQQVTLSCSPISGHRSVSWYQQTPGQGLQFLFEYFSETQRNKGNFPGRFSGRQFSNSRSEMNVSTLELGDSALYLCASSPGAAVSSYNEQFFGPGTRLTVL.

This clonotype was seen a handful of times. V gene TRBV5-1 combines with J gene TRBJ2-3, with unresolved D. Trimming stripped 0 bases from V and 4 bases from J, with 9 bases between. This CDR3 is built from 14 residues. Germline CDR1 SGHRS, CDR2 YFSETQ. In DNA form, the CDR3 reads TGCGCCAGCAGCTTGGTGGCAGTTGCAGATACGCAGTATTTT. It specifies CASSLVAVADTQYF.

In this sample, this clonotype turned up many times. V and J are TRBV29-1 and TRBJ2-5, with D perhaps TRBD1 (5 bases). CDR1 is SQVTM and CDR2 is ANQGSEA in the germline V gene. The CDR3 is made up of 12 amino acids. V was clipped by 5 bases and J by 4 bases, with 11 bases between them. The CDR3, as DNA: TGCAGCGTTCGACAGCGTCTAGAGACCCAGTACTTC. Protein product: CSVRQRLETQYF.

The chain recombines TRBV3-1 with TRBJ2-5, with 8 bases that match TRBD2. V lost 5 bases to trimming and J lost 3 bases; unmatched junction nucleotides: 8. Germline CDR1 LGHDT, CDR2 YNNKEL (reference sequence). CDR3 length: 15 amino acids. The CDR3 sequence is CASSDSGTRKETQYF. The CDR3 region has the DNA TGTGCCAGCAGCGACTCCGGGACTAGGAAAGAGACCCAGTACTTC.

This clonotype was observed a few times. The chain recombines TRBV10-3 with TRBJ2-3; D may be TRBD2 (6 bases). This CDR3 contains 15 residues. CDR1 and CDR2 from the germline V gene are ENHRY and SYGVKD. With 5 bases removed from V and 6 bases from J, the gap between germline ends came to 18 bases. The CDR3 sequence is CAISPGPGLSDTQYF. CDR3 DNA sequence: TGTGCCATCAGTCCGGGACCAGGACTATCGGATACGCAGTATTTT.

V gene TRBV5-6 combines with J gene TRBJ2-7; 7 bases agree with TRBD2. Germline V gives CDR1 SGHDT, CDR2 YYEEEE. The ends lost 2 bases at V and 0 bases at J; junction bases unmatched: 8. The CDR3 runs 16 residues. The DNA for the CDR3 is TGTGCCAGCAGCTTCGACCCCAGCGGGACCTCCTACGAGCAGTACTTC. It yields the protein CASSFDPSGTSYEQYF.

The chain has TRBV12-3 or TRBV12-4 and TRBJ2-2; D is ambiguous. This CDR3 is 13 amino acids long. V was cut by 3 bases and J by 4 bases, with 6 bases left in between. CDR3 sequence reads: CASSLSSTGELFF. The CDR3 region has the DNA TGTGCCAGCAGTTTGTCCAGCACCGGGGAGCTGTTTTTT.

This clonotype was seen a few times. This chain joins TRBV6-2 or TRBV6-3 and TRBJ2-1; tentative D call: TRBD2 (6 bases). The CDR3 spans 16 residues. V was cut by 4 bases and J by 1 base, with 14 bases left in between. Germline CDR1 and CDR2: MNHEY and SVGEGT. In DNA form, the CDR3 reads TGTGCCAGCAGTTTGCGACTAGAACGGTCCTACAATGAGCAGTTCTTC. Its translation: CASSLRLERSYNEQFF.

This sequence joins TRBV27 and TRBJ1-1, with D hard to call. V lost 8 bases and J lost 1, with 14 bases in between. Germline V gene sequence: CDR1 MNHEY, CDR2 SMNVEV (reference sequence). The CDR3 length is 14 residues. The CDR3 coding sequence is TGTGCCAGCGGATTAGCGGGGAGGAACACTGAAGCTTTCTTT. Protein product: CASGLAGRNTEAFF.

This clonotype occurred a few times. The CDR3 reads CASRQATGGETQYF. CDR3 nucleotide sequence: TGTGCCAGCAGGCAGGCGACAGGGGGAGAGACCCAGTACTTC. J is TRBJ2-5 and V is TRBV2; 9 bases line up with TRBD1. Germline-derived CDR1 and CDR2 are SNHLY and FYNNEI. The CDR3 length is 14 residues. After removal of 6 bases from V and 4 bases from J, the junction contained 6 bases not matched to a gene.